This T cell receptor beta chain was identified during a study of blood T cell repertoires in COVID-19. The J segment lost 5 bases and the V segment lost 4 bases, leaving 8 bases of the junction unmatched. CDR3 size: 16 residues. The germline V gene has CDR1 SGHNT and CDR2 YYREEE (reference sequence). Each participant's cohort was designated according to participant-reported clinical history. Recovered status applied to Cohort 3 donors who had two consecutive negative PCRs. It also applied to those with clearance or with symptom resolution. Generated by immunoSEQ multiplex PCR, the TCRdb table keeps only in-frame clones and is missing some. The sample holds roughly 290,000 clones; 89% are singletons and the top ten take 1.5% to 2%.

The specimen was PBMCs or T cells enriched from blood (not recorded which). This chain uses TRBV5-4 with TRBJ2-5; 13 bases line up with TRBD2. This sequence was found in a woman between 40 and 50 years old who had recovered from COVID-19. DNA of the CDR3: TGTGCCAGCAGCAGATGGACTAGCGGGAGCCCGGAGACCCAGTACTTC. Amino acid sequence: CASSRWTSGSPETQYF.